The TCR beta chain under discussion was sequenced for a study of CD8+ T cells in alopecia areata. Overall study results and limits: Clonality in lesional scalp, especially alopecia totalis/universalis, exceeded that of normal scalp.

Alopecia areata patients provided lesional scalp punch biopsies and peripheral blood, both collected for the study. Per the germline V gene, CDR1 is SEHNR and CDR2 is FQNEAQ (reference sequence). CDR3 length: 14 residues. The ends were cut back, 10 bases at V and 2 bases at J, with 16 bases in the middle. Reverse transcription of extracted RNA yielded cDNA, which provided the sequencing template. The method was immunoSEQ multiplex PCR; TCRdb's version includes in-frame clones alone and lacks a portion of them. This table holds 130,000 or so clones, about 51% found once. This clone turned up a few times. Its antigen is still unknown.

Sequencing was carried out using NKG2D-low CD8+ T cells sorted from blood. The TCR comes from a human donor with alopecia areata. The chain couples TRBV7-9 to TRBJ2-3; tentative D call: TRBD1 (6 bases). In DNA form, the CDR3 reads TGTGCCACCATAGGACAGACCCTCACAGATACGCAGTATTTT. Translation gives CATIGQTLTDTQYF.